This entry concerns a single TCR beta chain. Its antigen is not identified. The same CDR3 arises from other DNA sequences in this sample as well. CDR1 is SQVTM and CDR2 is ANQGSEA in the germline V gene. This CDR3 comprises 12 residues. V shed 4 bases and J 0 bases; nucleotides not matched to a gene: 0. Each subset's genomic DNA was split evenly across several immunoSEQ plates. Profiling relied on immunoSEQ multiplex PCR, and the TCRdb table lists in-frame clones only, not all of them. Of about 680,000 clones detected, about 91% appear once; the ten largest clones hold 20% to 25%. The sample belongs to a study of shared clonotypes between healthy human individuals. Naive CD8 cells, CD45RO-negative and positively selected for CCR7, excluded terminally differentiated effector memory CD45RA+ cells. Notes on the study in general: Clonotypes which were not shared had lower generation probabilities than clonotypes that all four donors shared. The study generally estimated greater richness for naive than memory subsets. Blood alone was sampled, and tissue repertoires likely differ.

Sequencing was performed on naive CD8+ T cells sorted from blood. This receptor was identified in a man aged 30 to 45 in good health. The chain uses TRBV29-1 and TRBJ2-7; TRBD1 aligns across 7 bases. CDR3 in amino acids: CSVGTGSYEQYF. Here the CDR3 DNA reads TGCAGCGTTGGGACAGGCTCCTACGAGCAGTACTTC.